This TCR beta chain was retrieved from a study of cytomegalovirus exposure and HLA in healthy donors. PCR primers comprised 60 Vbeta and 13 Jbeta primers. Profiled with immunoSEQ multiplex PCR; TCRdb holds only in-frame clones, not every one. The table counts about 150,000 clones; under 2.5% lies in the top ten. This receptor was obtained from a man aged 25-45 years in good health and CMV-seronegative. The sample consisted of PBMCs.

The DNA of the CDR3 is TGTGCCAGCAGTGACGGCCAGGCGAATGAAAAACTGTTTTTT. It is translated as CASSDGQANEKLFF. This chain joins TRBV2 and TRBJ1-4; D is unclear. The germline V gene has CDR1 SNHLY and CDR2 FYNNEI. The CDR3 is made up of 14 amino acids. V lost 3 bases and J lost 5, with 10 bases in between.